This passage covers 32 T cell receptor beta chains from one sample sequenced in a study of early stage breast cancer tumors. Data came from immunoSEQ multiplex PCR; TCRdb stores just in-frame clones and leaves some out. This table holds fewer than 90,000 clones, 79% found once. The sequenced material came from blood. The receptors derive from a person aged 55 to 69 with breast cancer.

The chain joins TRBV28 to TRBJ2-7; weak D call: TRBD1 (6 bases). The CDR3 is 13 residues long. Trimming stripped 1 base from V and 8 bases from J, with 12 bases between. The germline gives CDR1 MDHEN, CDR2 SYDVKM. The CDR3 DNA reads as TGTGCCAGCAGTTTATCCACCAGGGACAAGCAGTACTTC. Translated, it gives CASSLSTRDKQYF.

The J gene is TRBJ1-6, the V gene TRBV5-4; TRBD1 is a possible D gene (6 bases). V was cut by 0 bases and J by 6 bases, with 19 bases left in between. Looked up from germline, CDR1 is SGHNT and CDR2 is YYREEE (reference sequence). The length of the CDR3 is 18 residues. CDR3 nucleotides: TGTGCCAGCAGCTTGGGGGGGTTCGGGGGCGCGGGTAATTCACCCCTCCACTTT. Translating it yields CASSLGGFGGAGNSPLHF.

This clone has just one count. This chain connects TRBV10-2 to TRBJ1-6, with unresolved D. V lost 6 bases and J lost 9, with 15 bases in between. The CDR3 is made up of 14 amino acids. Per the germline V gene, CDR1 is WSHSY and CDR2 is SAAADI. The DNA of the CDR3 is TGCGCCAGCAGCGGAGCGGTGACTTCTTCACCCCTCCACTTT. It yields the protein CASSGAVTSSPLHF.

This chain joins TRBV6-1 and TRBJ2-5; a weak D match, TRBD2 (5 bases). CDR1 and CDR2 (germline): MNHNS, SASEGT. CDR3 length: 14 amino acids. V lost 2 bases and J 5 bases, leaving 12 bases between the germline ends. As DNA, the CDR3 is TGTGCCAGCAGTGAAAGAGGGTCTTGGGAGACCCAGTACTTC. Translated: CASSERGSWETQYF.

The genes are TRBV5-1 and TRBJ2-1; D might be TRBD1 (6 bases). The germline gives CDR1 SGHRS, CDR2 YFSETQ. V shed 2 bases and J shed 2 bases, with 11 bases lying between them. The CDR3 has 15 amino acids. The CDR3 nucleotides read TGCGCCAGCAGCTTAGGGACACAGACCTACAATGAGCAGTTCTTC. Its protein product is CASSLGTQTYNEQFF.

The V gene is TRBV30, the J gene TRBJ2-7; unclear D gene. Germline V gene data show CDR1 as GTSNPN and CDR2 as SVGIG (reference sequence). Trimming left V 7 bases short and J 2 bases short, with 18 bases between. CDR3 length equals 14 residues. The CDR3 loop reads CASLTKGSAYEQYF. CDR3 DNA sequence: TGTGCCTCCCTAACAAAAGGGTCGGCCTACGAGCAGTACTTC.

This chain links TRBV9 with TRBJ2-7; 10 bases map to TRBD2. CDR3 length: 18 residues. J was trimmed by 4 bases and V by 0 bases; bases with no gene match: 13. Germline CDR1 SGDLS, CDR2 YYNGEE. This CDR3 is CASSVVGLIAGGTYEQYF. Here the CDR3 DNA reads TGTGCCAGCAGCGTAGTAGGCCTCATAGCGGGAGGTACTTACGAGCAGTACTTC.

The genes are TRBV10-3 and TRBJ2-1, with TRBD2 matching 8 bases. Germline lookup yields CDR1 ENHRY and CDR2 SYGVKD. CDR3 length equals 14 residues. With V trimmed by 9 bases and J by 7 bases, 11 bases remained unmatched. The CDR3 DNA reads as TGTGCCATAGGCCTACCGGGGGGGCTGAATGAGCAGTTCTTC. It encodes CAIGLPGGLNEQFF.

This chain uses TRBV28 with TRBJ1-2; maybe TRBD1 (5 bases). The CDR3 is 13 amino acids. Trimming stripped 3 bases from V and 5 bases from J, with 10 bases between. Looked up from germline, CDR1 is MDHEN and CDR2 is SYDVKM. CDR3 amino acids: CASSLDPGYGYTF. The CDR3 DNA reads TGTGCCAGCAGTTTGGACCCAGGGTATGGCTACACCTTC.

The chain recombines TRBV27 with TRBJ2-2, with 11 positions matching TRBD2. The CDR3 sequence is 17 residues long. Trimming took 3 bases from V and 1 from J; bases not matched to a gene: 4. Germline V gives CDR1 MNHEY, CDR2 SMNVEV (reference sequence). The CDR3 sequence: CASSFWGLAENTGELFF. In DNA form, the CDR3 reads TGTGCCAGCAGTTTTTGGGGACTAGCGGAGAACACCGGGGAGCTGTTTTTT.

J is TRBJ1-6 and V is TRBV2; maybe TRBD1 (5 bases). Trimming removed 3 bases from V and 11 bases from J, with 11 bases in between. The CDR3 length is 13 residues. The germline V gene has CDR1 SNHLY and CDR2 FYNNEI. The CDR3 DNA follows: TGTGCCAGCAGTGAGAGGGGTCAGGCACCCCTCCACTTT. The encoded protein is CASSERGQAPLHF. The full variable domain, in which reference TRBV2 and TRBJ1-6 provide the parts outside the CDR3, is EPEVTQTPSHQVTQMGQEVILRCVPISNHLYFYWYRQILGQKVEFLVSFYNNEISEKSEIFDDQFSVERPDGSNFTLKIRSTKLEDSAMYFCASSERGQAPLHFGNGTRLTVT.

The chain combines TRBV7-3 with TRBJ2-5; 7 positions match TRBD2. The junction had 0 bases not matched to a gene; V was cut back by 1 base and J by 4 bases. The CDR3 is made up of 13 amino acids. CDR1 is SGHTA and CDR2 is FQGTGA in the germline V gene. The CDR3 loop is CASSLIAGETQYF. In DNA, the CDR3 is TGTGCCAGCAGCTTAATAGCGGGAGAGACCCAGTACTTC.

The chain is built from TRBV11-2 and TRBJ1-3; no clear D. Trimming shortened V by 2 bases and J by 0 bases, and 11 bases separated the two germline ends. The germline V gene encodes CDR1 SGHAT and CDR2 FQNNGV. The CDR3 runs 16 residues. DNA for the CDR3: TGTGCCAGCAGCTTACTGGGCGTGAGCTCTGGAAACACCATATATTTT. It yields the protein CASSLLGVSSGNTIYF.

This chain joins TRBV28 and TRBJ2-7; D is unclear. The germline V gene has CDR1 MDHEN and CDR2 SYDVKM. V was trimmed by 3 bases and J by 2 bases, leaving 5 bases between them. CDR3 size: 12 residues. CDR3 residues: CASSLETYEQYF. The CDR3 DNA sequence: TGTGCCAGCAGTTTGGAGACCTACGAGCAGTACTTC.

The J gene is TRBJ2-5, the V gene TRBV19; D gene uncertain. Trimming left V 7 bases short and J 1 base short, with 16 bases between. This CDR3 is 15 amino acids long. The germline V gene encodes CDR1 LNHDA and CDR2 SQIVND (reference sequence). The chain's CDR3 is CASTTSIRGQETQYF. CDR3 coding DNA: TGTGCCAGTACCACAAGTATCCGAGGCCAAGAGACCCAGTACTTC.

V usage is TRBV6-6 and J usage is TRBJ1-2; D is undetermined. Trimming cost V 9 bases and J 4 bases, with 18 bases left between them. The CDR3 has 14 amino acids. In germline, CDR1 is MNHNY, CDR2 SVGAGI (reference sequence). CDR3 loop: CASSSARGSYGYTF. CDR3 in DNA: TGTGCCAGTTCCTCGGCCCGAGGGTCCTATGGCTACACCTTC.

This clone has more than one count but fewer than ten. V usage is TRBV7-6 and J usage is TRBJ2-1; possibly TRBD2 for D (6 bases). The germline CDR1 and CDR2 sequences are SGHVS and FNYEAQ. V was shortened by 1 base and J by 5 bases, with 9 bases between the two germline ends. This CDR3 is built from 14 residues. CDR3 in DNA: TGTGCCAGCAGCTTAGTCGGAGGGGACAATGAGCAGTTCTTC. Its translation: CASSLVGGDNEQFF.

The chain joins TRBV28 to TRBJ1-6; possibly TRBD1 for D (6 bases). V dropped 5 bases and J dropped 3 bases, with 20 bases sitting between them. The CDR3 covers 18 residues. Germline assignment: CDR1 MDHEN and CDR2 SYDVKM. CDR3 in DNA: TGTGCCAGCAGTCGACCAACTCAAGGGGGATTCTATAATTCACCCCTCCACTTT. Translated, it gives CASSRPTQGGFYNSPLHF. Using reference TRBV28 and TRBJ1-6 for the parts outside the CDR3, the full variable domain is DVKVTQSSRYLVKRTGEKVFLECVQDMDHENMFWYRQDPGLGLRLIYFSYDVKMKEKGDIPEGYSVSREKKERFSLILESASTNQTSMYLCASSRPTQGGFYNSPLHFGNGTRLTVT.

This clone appeared a single time. The chain combines TRBV5-4 with TRBJ2-7; the D call may be TRBD1 or TRBD2 (5 bases each). The V and J ends lost 2 bases and 6 bases respectively, with 18 bases between them. The length of the CDR3 is 15 residues. CDR1 and CDR2 from the germline V gene are SGHNT and YYREEE (reference sequence). In nucleotides, the CDR3 is TGTGCCAGCAGCTTCTTTCCCCGAGGGGCGGCCGAGCAGTACTTC. Amino acids: CASSFFPRGAAEQYF. Filled out from reference TRBV5-4 and TRBJ2-7, the complete variable domain reads ETGVTQSPTHLIKTRGQQVTLRCSSQSGHNTVSWYQQALGQGPQFIFQYYREEENGRGNFPPRFSGLQFPNYSSELNVNALELDDSALYLCASSFFPRGAAEQYFGPGTRLTVT.

The CDR3 nucleotides read TGTGCCAGCAGCGTAGAACTCCCTAGGGGAGGGGGACACACTGAAGCTTTCTTT. Translation gives CASSVELPRGGGHTEAFF. The chain recombines TRBV9 with TRBJ1-1, with D maybe TRBD1 (6 bases). Trimming shortened V by 0 bases and J by 3 bases, and 21 bases separated the two germline ends. The CDR3 has 18 residues. The germline CDR1 and CDR2 sequences are SGDLS and YYNGEE.

The genes are TRBV5-1 and TRBJ1-5; D remains ambiguous. Trimming left V 0 bases short and J 7 bases short, with 8 bases between. The CDR3 runs 13 residues. Germline V gives CDR1 SGHRS, CDR2 YFSETQ. The CDR3 spells CASSLGVGQPQHF. The DNA of the CDR3 is TGCGCCAGCAGCTTGGGGGTAGGACAGCCCCAGCATTTT.

This clone occurred once. The chain carries TRBV7-3 and TRBJ2-1; D might be TRBD1 (7 bases). V lost 3 bases and J lost 6, with 15 bases in between. CDR1 and CDR2 (germline): SGHTA, FQGTGA. The CDR3 runs 15 residues. The CDR3 DNA reads TGTGCCAGCAGCTTCGCGGGGACAGCCATCAATGAGCAGTTCTTC. Its protein is CASSFAGTAINEQFF.

Notes on this clone: At one of its ends the junction is not consistent with the germline gene, which may arise from a read error. This chain uses TRBV20-1 with TRBJ1-1; the D is unclear. The CDR3 has 10 amino acids. The V gene's germline CDR1 is DFQATT and CDR2 SNEGSKA (reference sequence). CDR3 in DNA: TGCAGTGTTAGAGGCACTGAAGCTTTCTTT. Protein: CSVRGTEAFF.

The sample holds one count of this clone. J is TRBJ2-7 and V is TRBV5-1; the match to TRBD2 covers 11 bases. Germline loops: CDR1 SGHRS, CDR2 YFSETQ. This CDR3 contains 16 residues. Trimming removed 0 bases from V and 7 bases from J; junction bases left unmatched: 9. The CDR3 is CASSLAPSGGIEEQYF. DNA of the CDR3: TGCGCCAGCAGCTTGGCCCCTAGCGGGGGGATAGAAGAGCAGTACTTC.

V gene TRBV10-3 combines with J gene TRBJ2-3; D is unclear. With 6 bases removed from V and 0 bases from J, the gap between germline ends came to 4 bases. Germline V gene sequence: CDR1 ENHRY, CDR2 SYGVKD. The CDR3 is 12 amino acids. The CDR3 loop reads CAISASTDTQYF. As DNA, the CDR3 is TGTGCCATCAGCGCTAGCACAGATACGCAGTATTTT.

This clone was recorded a few times. The chain joins TRBV27 to TRBJ2-3; D might be TRBD2 (5 bases). Germline CDR1 and CDR2: MNHEY and SMNVEV (reference sequence). The CDR3 is 14 amino acids. The V end lost 10 bases, the J end lost 4 bases, and 18 bases lay between the germline ends. This CDR3 reads CATRRDRVADTQYF. The DNA of the CDR3 is TGTGCCACCCGACGGGATCGGGTGGCAGATACGCAGTATTTT.

The chain couples TRBV11-3 to TRBJ2-3; 9 bases align to TRBD2. Germline CDR1 SGHNT, CDR2 YENEEA. After removal of 5 bases from V and 6 bases from J, the junction contained 12 bases not matched to a gene. This CDR3 comprises 16 residues. The CDR3 sequence: CASSPPWASGDDTQYF. CDR3 nucleotides: TGTGCCAGCAGCCCCCCGTGGGCTAGCGGGGATGATACGCAGTATTTT.

J is TRBJ2-1 and V is TRBV5-6; D is possibly TRBD1 or TRBD2 (5 bases each). The germline V and J ends were trimmed by 2 bases and 5 bases, with 11 bases remaining between them. CDR3 length equals 14 residues. Germline-derived CDR1 and CDR2 are SGHDT and YYEEEE. The CDR3 coding sequence is TGTGCCAGCAGCTTTATGGGACGGAACAATGAGCAGTTCTTC. It yields the protein CASSFMGRNNEQFF.

This clone was recorded once. This chain links TRBV9 with TRBJ1-2; 8 positions match TRBD1. Germline V gene sequence: CDR1 SGDLS, CDR2 YYNGEE. This CDR3 is built from 15 residues. Unmatched junction bases numbered 6, after V lost 1 base and J lost 4 bases. CDR3 residues: CASSVPTGGVYGYTF. The CDR3 DNA sequence: TGTGCCAGCAGCGTACCAACAGGGGGTGTCTATGGCTACACCTTC.

The V call is TRBV2, the J call TRBJ2-3; weak D call: TRBD2 (5 bases). Trimming stripped 8 bases from V and 5 bases from J, with 11 bases between. The V gene's germline CDR1 is SNHLY and CDR2 FYNNEI. The CDR3 spans 12 residues. For the CDR3, the DNA is TGTGCCAGCCGAGGAGGCGGAGATACGCAGTATTTT. Its translation is CASRGGGDTQYF.

The CDR3 region is CASSSTAGTASGYTF. CDR3 DNA: TGTGCCAGTAGTTCCACGGCCGGGACAGCTAGCGGCTACACCTTC. The J gene is TRBJ1-2, the V gene TRBV19; TRBD1 matches at 7 bases. Germline CDR1 LNHDA, CDR2 SQIVND (reference sequence). This CDR3 contains 15 residues. V dropped 5 bases and J dropped 8; count of bases not matched to a gene: 14. The full variable domain, completed using reference TRBV19 and TRBJ1-2, is DGGITQSPKYLFRKEGQNVTLSCEQNLNHDAMYWYRQDPGQGLRLIYYSQIVNDFQKGDIAEGYSVSREKKESFPLTVTSAQKNPTAFYLCASSSTAGTASGYTFGSGTRLTVV.

V usage is TRBV25-1 and J usage is TRBJ2-2, with 14 positions matching TRBD2. The CDR3 sequence is 17 residues long. Trimming at V came to 9 bases and at J to 2 bases, leaving 8 bases not matched to a gene. Germline CDR1 is MGHDK and CDR2 is SYGVNS. The CDR3 nucleotides read TGTGCCAGGCCGGGACTAGCGGGAGAATGTAACACCGGGGAGCTGTTTTTT. Translated: CARPGLAGECNTGELFF.